This TCR beta chain was sequenced for a study of T cells after yellow fever vaccination. Study as a whole: Researchers used SMART-Seq v4 Ultra Low Input to prepare fractions that had low cell numbers. Study-level findings and limits: Reappearing after the booster were most of the clones from primary vaccination (less than 98% CD4, about 87% CD8). Weaker in magnitude, the secondary response showed a faster peak on day 5 versus 15.

Turning to this clonotype: Its specificity is unknown.

As TCR cDNA was made by 5'RACE template switching, a universal primer site and UMIs were added. From the 5' RACE reads, TCRdb called clonotypes with MiXCR, one entry per CDR3 protein. This sample has about 210,000 distinct CDR3 sequences, with approximately 6.7% found just once. J was trimmed by 0 bases and V by 8 bases; bases with no gene match: 8. This CDR3 is built from 17 residues. In germline, CDR1 is MNHNS, CDR2 SASEGT. The TCR was taken from a young man who received the YFV17D yellow fever vaccine. The chain employs TRBV6-1 and TRBJ2-3, with 13 positions matching TRBD2. This sample comprised CD4+ T cells sorted from PBMCs, obtained on the day of the yellow fever booster vaccination. In DNA, the CDR3 is TGTGCCAGCCGAACCGGGACTAGCGGGGCTAGCACAGATACGCAGTATTTT. Amino acids: CASRTGTSGASTDTQYF.